This T cell receptor beta chain emerged from a study of shared clonotypes between healthy human individuals. About the research overall: The plates for each donor numbered three CD4 naive, three CD4 memory, two CD8 naive and one CD8 memory.

This clone has a count of ten or more. Its specificity is unknown. The V and J ends lost 0 bases and 3 bases, in that order; junction bases with no gene match: 6. CDR3 length equals 15 residues. The germline V gene encodes CDR1 SGHRS and CDR2 YFSETQ. It was across several immunoSEQ plates that each subset's genomic DNA was evenly split. Clones were read by immunoSEQ multiplex PCR, and TCRdb kept only the in-frame ones, dropping some. The data contain about 710,000 clones, around four fifths of them singletons. Points from the study as a whole: In contrast to clonotypes shared by all four donors, non-shared clonotypes had lower generation probabilities. Sampling covered nothing but blood. Tissue TCR repertoires likely differ from those found in blood.

This TCR derives from a woman aged 25 to 39 in good health. The chain carries TRBV5-1 and TRBJ2-7; 7 positions agree with TRBD1. Sequencing was carried out using memory CD4+ T cells sorted from blood. The sample's subset: CD45RA-negative fraction. As DNA, the CDR3 is TGCGCCAGCAGCTTGGGAGGGGGCGATGGCTACGAGCAGTACTTC. Its protein is CASSLGGGDGYEQYF.